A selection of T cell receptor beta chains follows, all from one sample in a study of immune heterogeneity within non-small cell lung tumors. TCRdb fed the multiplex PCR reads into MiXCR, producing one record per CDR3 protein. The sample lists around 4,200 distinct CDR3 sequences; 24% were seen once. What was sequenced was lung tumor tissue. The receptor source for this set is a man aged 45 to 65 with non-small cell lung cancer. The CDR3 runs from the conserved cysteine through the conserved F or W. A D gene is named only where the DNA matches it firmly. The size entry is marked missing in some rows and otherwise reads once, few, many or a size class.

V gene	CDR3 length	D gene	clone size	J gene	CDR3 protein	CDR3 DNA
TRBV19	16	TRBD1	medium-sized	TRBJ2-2	CASIRGQGSFTGELFF	TGTGCCAGTATCAGGGGACAGGGGTCTTTCACCGGGGAGCTGTTTTTT
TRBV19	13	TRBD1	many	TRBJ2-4	CASRVQGSNIQYF	TGTGCCAGTCGCGTACAGGGGTCAAACATTCAGTACTTC
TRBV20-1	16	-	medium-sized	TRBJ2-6	CSAVGRSRTGANVLTF	TGCAGTGCTGTCGGACGGAGCAGAACTGGGGCCAACGTCCTGACTTTC
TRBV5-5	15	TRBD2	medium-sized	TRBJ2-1	CASSFGGLAGNEQFF	TGTGCCAGCAGCTTTGGGGGACTAGCGGGCAATGAGCAGTTCTTC
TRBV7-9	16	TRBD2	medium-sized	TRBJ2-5	CASSFPTGLAEETQYF	TGTGCCAGCAGCTTCCCAACGGGACTAGCGGAAGAGACCCAGTACTTC
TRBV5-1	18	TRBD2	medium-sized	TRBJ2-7	CASSFSSSGGVNSYEQYF	TGCGCCAGCAGCTTTTCGTCTAGCGGGGGCGTAAACTCCTACGAGCAGTACTTC
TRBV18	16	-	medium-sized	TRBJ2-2	CASSLSMGGRTGELFF	TGTGCCAGCTCACTATCGATGGGGGGCCGAACCGGGGAGCTGTTTTTT
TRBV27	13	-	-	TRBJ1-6	CASSSTENSPFHF	TGTGCCAGCAGTAGCACAGAGAATTCACCCTTCCACTTT
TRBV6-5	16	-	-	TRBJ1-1	CASSYSRPTSNTDALF	TGTGCCAGCAGTTACTCGAGACCGACCTCGAACACTGATGCTTTGTTT
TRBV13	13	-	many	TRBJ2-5	CASSLGFPKTQYF	TGTGCCAGCAGCTTAGGCTTCCCAAAGACCCAGTACTTC